The T cell receptor beta chain described here comes from a study of cytomegalovirus exposure and HLA in healthy donors. This PCR relied on a set of 60 Vbeta primers and 13 Jbeta primers. Generated by immunoSEQ multiplex PCR, the TCRdb table keeps only in-frame clones and is missing some. The sample includes 130,000 or so clones, roughly 74% seen only once; the top ten take approximately 7%. This clone was detected only a few times. Its antigen is as yet unknown. Overall study results and limits: There were several of the most significant clusters that appeared linked to common viral pathogens in a later analysis.

The CDR3 totals 15 residues. The germline V gene encodes CDR1 SGHRS and CDR2 YFSETQ. The V and J ends lost 1 base and 5 bases, in that order; junction bases with no gene match: 2. The sample comprised PBMCs. This clonotype originated in a man between 35 and 55 years old in good health and CMV-seropositive. The V and J genes are TRBV5-1 and TRBJ2-2, with 10 bases matching TRBD2. The CDR3 DNA reads TGCGCCAGCAGCTTGATTAGCGGGAGGACCGGGGAGCTGTTTTTT. Translation: CASSLISGRTGELFF. Variable domain in full (rest from reference TRBV5-1 and TRBJ2-2): KAGVTQTPRYLIKTRGQQVTLSCSPISGHRSVSWYQQTPGQGLQFLFEYFSETQRNKGNFPGRFSGRQFSNSRSEMNVSTLELGDSALYLCASSLISGRTGELFFGEGSRLTVL.